This T cell receptor beta chain is drawn from a study of shared clonotypes between healthy human individuals. An even split of each subset's genomic DNA across several immunoSEQ plates was performed. Profiling relied on immunoSEQ multiplex PCR, and the TCRdb table lists in-frame clones only, not all of them. Among approximately 2,000,000 clones listed, 93% were seen once. Points on this clone: The antigen is not known.

Study findings and constraints: With few donors, the genetic and exposure-history diversity represented was limited. A generally larger estimated richness was seen in naive subsets than in memory subsets.

CD45RO-negative, CCR7-positively selected cells formed the naive CD8 fraction, excluding terminally differentiated effector memory CD45RA+ cells. CDR1 SEHNR and CDR2 FQNEAQ come from the germline V gene (reference sequence). The CDR3 contains 13 residues. Between the trimmed V and J ends, which lost 6 bases and 3 bases, there was a span of 12 bases. This receptor was taken from a man between 18 and 29 years old in good health. Some clones in this sample may be carry-over from other donors' samples. V is TRBV7-9 and J is TRBJ2-7, with D maybe TRBD1 (6 bases). Material for sequencing was naive CD8+ T cells from PBMCs. CDR3 DNA sequence: TGTGCCAGCAGACCTACAGGGTTCTACGAGCAGTACTTC. Amino acid sequence: CASRPTGFYEQYF.